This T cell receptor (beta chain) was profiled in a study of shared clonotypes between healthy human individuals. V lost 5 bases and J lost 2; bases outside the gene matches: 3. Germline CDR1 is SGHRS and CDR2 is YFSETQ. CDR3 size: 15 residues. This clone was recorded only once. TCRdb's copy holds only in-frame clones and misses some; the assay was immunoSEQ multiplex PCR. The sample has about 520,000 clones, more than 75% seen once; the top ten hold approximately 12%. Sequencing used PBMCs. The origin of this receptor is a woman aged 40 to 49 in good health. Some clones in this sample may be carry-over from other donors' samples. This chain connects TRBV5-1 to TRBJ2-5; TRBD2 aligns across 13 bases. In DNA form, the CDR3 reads TGCGCCAGCAGACGGACTAGCGGGAGACAAGAGACCCAGTACTTC. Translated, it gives CASRRTSGRQETQYF.